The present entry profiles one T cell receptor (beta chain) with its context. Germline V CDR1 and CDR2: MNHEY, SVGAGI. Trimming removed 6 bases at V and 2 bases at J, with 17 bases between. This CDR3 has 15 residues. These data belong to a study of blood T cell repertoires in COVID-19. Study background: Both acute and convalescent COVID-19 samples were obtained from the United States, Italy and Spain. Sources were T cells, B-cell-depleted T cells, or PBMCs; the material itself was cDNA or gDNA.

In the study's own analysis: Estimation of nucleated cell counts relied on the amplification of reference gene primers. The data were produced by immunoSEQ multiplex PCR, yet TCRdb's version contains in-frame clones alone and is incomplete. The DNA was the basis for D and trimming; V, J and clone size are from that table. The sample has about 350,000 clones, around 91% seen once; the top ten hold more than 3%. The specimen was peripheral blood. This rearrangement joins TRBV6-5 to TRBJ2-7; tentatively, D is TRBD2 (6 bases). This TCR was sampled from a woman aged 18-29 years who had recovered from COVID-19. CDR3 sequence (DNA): TGTGCCAGCAGGGCTGGGTCTAGCGCCGCCTACGAGCAGTACGTC. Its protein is CASRAGSSAAYEQYV.